This record concerns one TCR beta chain sequence. The germline V gene encodes CDR1 LGHNA and CDR2 YNFKEQ. CDR3 length: 14 amino acids. With 5 bases clipped from V and 9 bases from J, the junction kept 10 bases outside the gene matches. This sample stems from a study of blood T cell repertoires in COVID-19. In the study's own analysis: Nucleated cell counts were estimated from reference gene primer amplification. Sequencing was performed with immunoSEQ multiplex PCR; in TCRdb, only in-frame clones are kept and a portion is missing. The D gene and trimming were derived from the DNA, and the V and J assignments and clone size from that table. The sample records 100,000 to 150,000 clones, about 85% being singletons.

This clonotype was obtained from an elderly woman with acute or convalescent COVID-19. This chain uses TRBV4-2 with TRBJ2-4; 7 positions agree with TRBD2. Material: peripheral blood. Here the CDR3 DNA reads TGTGCCAGCAGCGAAAGGGAGGGTGGAAGCATTCAGTACTTC. It is translated as CASSEREGGSIQYF.